This paragraph covers one T cell receptor beta chain sequence. CD45RO negativity and positive selection for CCR7 defined naive CD8 cells, a population that excluded terminally differentiated effector memory CD45RA+ cells. This specimen comes from a study of shared clonotypes between healthy human individuals. Germline values: CDR1 MNHEY, CDR2 SMNVEV (reference sequence). V dropped 4 bases and J dropped 3 bases, with 9 bases sitting between them. CDR3 size: 13 residues. Produced via immunoSEQ multiplex PCR; TCRdb's table is partial and in-frame only. The sample yields hundreds of thousands of clones, 96% seen once.

The gene calls are TRBV27 and TRBJ1-1; D is undetermined. The clonotype originates from a woman aged 25 to 39 in good health. Sequences were obtained from naive CD8+ T cells sorted from blood. The CDR3 DNA reads as TGTGCCAGCAGTTACGGGGAGTACACTGAAGCTTTCTTT. It is translated as CASSYGEYTEAFF.